The entry below gives a single T cell receptor beta chain sequence along with its context. Its matching antigen is unknown. Unstimulated regulatory T cells (CD4+CD25+CD127-), CD4+CD25- non-regulatory cells, CD4 and CD8 cells were FACS-sorted from thawed PBMCs. This table comes from immunoSEQ multiplex PCR, and its TCRdb copy is limited to in-frame clones, with some not included. The sample yields around 75,000 clones, less than 90% seen once. Germline V lookup: CDR1 MNHEY, CDR2 SVGAGI. This CDR3 spans 15 amino acids. V shed 6 bases, J shed 6 bases, and the junction held 12 bases outside the gene matches. This entry belongs to a study of Tregs in tolerant kidney transplant recipients. General study findings and limits: Tregs expanded with activated donor B cells seemed most donor-specific.

The clonotype comes from a human donor who received a combined kidney and bone marrow transplant. V gene TRBV6-5 combines with J gene TRBJ2-7; 9 bases map to TRBD2. The starting material was CD4+ T cells from blood, obtained before the transplant. The CDR3 region is CASRTGLAARGEQYF. DNA of the CDR3: TGTGCCAGCAGAACGGGACTAGCAGCACGAGGCGAGCAGTACTTC.